This TCR beta chain was recovered during a study of T cell repertoires and Cas9 in healthy adults. Study at large: SpCas9-reactive CD4 and CD8 T cells were characterized for potency, cytotoxicity and lineage.

This clone has just one count. Its antigen is unknown. Overall study findings and caveats: In vitro, SpCas9-reactive Tregs were reported to curb effector T cell proliferation and function.

Between the trimmed V and J ends, which lost 6 bases and 5 bases, there was a span of 11 bases. CDR1 and CDR2 from the germline V gene are SNHLY and FYNNEI. There are 14 residues in the CDR3. Profiled with immunoSEQ multiplex PCR; TCRdb holds only in-frame clones, not every one. Seen here are approximately 21,000 clones, more than 90% observed once, and the top ten hold roughly 0.69%. The genes are TRBV2 and TRBJ1-6, with D possibly being TRBD1 (6 bases). Sequenced input: CD4+ effector T cells (CD127+, CD25-, CD137-, CD154-) from PBMCs; culture status not recorded. This TCR was recovered from a human donor in good health. The CDR3, as DNA: TGTGCCAGCAGATTCACAGGGAATAATTCACCCCTCCACTTT. Its protein is CASRFTGNNSPLHF. The entire variable domain, with the rest obtained from reference TRBV2 and TRBJ1-6, is as follows: EPEVTQTPSHQVTQMGQEVILRCVPISNHLYFYWYRQILGQKVEFLVSFYNNEISEKSEIFDDQFSVERPDGSNFTLKIRSTKLEDSAMYFCASRFTGNNSPLHFGNGTRLTVT.